One sample yielded the 16 T cell receptor beta chains listed below, sequenced in a study of blood T cell repertoires in COVID-19. Measured with immunoSEQ multiplex PCR; TCRdb has only the in-frame clones, and not every one. The table includes 100,000 or so clones, about 90% detected once. The specimen sequenced was peripheral blood. The origin of the receptors is a man in his thirties or forties in a cohort sampled during active COVID-19.

The chain has TRBV27 and TRBJ2-5; a weak D match, TRBD2 (7 bases). Trimming removed 4 bases from V and 5 bases from J, with 17 bases in between. The CDR3 spans 15 residues. CDR1 and CDR2 from the germline V gene are MNHEY and SMNVEV (reference sequence). CDR3 residues: CASSSGAGAGETQYF. CDR3 coding DNA: TGTGCCAGCAGTTCCGGTGCGGGGGCTGGCGAGACCCAGTACTTC.

This sequence joins TRBV24-1 and TRBJ2-2, with 8 positions matching TRBD2. CDR1 is KGHDR and CDR2 is SFDVKD in the germline V gene. V lost 1 base, J lost 7 bases, and 7 bases stayed unmatched. The CDR3 runs 16 residues. The CDR3 bases are TGTGCCACCAGTGATTTCTCGGGGGGGCCTGGCGGGGAGCTGTTTTTT. Translating it yields CATSDFSGGPGGELFF.

This rearrangement joins TRBV11-2 to TRBJ1-2, with 9 bases matching TRBD1. This CDR3 has 13 amino acids. Germline CDR1 is SGHAT and CDR2 is FQNNGV. The trim removed 5 bases at V and 8 bases at J, leaving 6 bases unmatched. CDR3 loop: CASSPRTGDGYTF. CDR3 sequence (DNA): TGTGCCAGCAGCCCACGGACAGGGGACGGCTACACCTTC.

The V gene is TRBV6-1, the J gene TRBJ2-7; 9 bases fit TRBD1. The CDR3 is 14 residues long. Germline V gene data show CDR1 as MNHNS and CDR2 as SASEGT. The trim removed 1 base at V and 2 bases at J, leaving 0 bases unmatched. The CDR3 here is CASSEGQGAYEQYF. CDR3 coding DNA: TGTGCCAGCAGTGAAGGACAGGGGGCCTACGAGCAGTACTTC.

The V gene is TRBV6-6, the J gene TRBJ2-7; TRBD1 aligns across 9 bases. Germline V CDR1 and CDR2: MNHNY, SVGAGI (reference sequence). V shed 5 bases and J 5 bases; nucleotides not matched to a gene: 13. This CDR3 is built from 16 residues. The CDR3, as DNA: TGTGCCAGCAGTATCGCCCGGGGACAGGGCACCCACGAGCAGTACTTC. Protein: CASSIARGQGTHEQYF.

V gene TRBV6-5 combines with J gene TRBJ1-5, with a possible D match to TRBD1 (5 bases). Germline lookup yields CDR1 MNHEY and CDR2 SVGAGI. This CDR3 has 14 residues. The germline V and J ends were trimmed by 0 bases and 6 bases, with 9 bases remaining between them. CDR3 DNA: TGTGCCAGCAGTTACTCGGACGGGGGTCAGCCCCAGCATTTT. Its translation: CASSYSDGGQPQHF.

V usage is TRBV30 and J usage is TRBJ2-1; D unclear. The CDR3 has 13 residues. CDR1 is GTSNPN, CDR2 SVGIG, per germline (reference sequence). Trimming shortened V by 6 bases and J by 3 bases, and 12 bases separated the two germline ends. CDR3 loop: CACGEENYNEQFF. The DNA of the CDR3 is TGTGCCTGTGGTGAGGAGAACTACAATGAGCAGTTCTTC.

The chain carries TRBV7-8 and TRBJ1-6; 8 nucleotides align to TRBD1. The germline V gene has CDR1 SGHVS and CDR2 FQNEAQ. The CDR3 loop spans 18 amino acids. V lost 1 base and J lost 6; bases outside the gene matches: 11. The DNA of the CDR3 is TGTGCCAGCAGCTTAGGGTGGGGCAGGGGGCCCTCTAATTCACCCCTCCACTTT. Protein: CASSLGWGRGPSNSPLHF.

This clone was observed once. V usage is TRBV5-4 and J usage is TRBJ1-6; D not certain. The germline V gene has CDR1 SGHNT and CDR2 YYREEE (reference sequence). This CDR3 has 14 residues. Trimming took 0 bases from V and 8 from J, leaving 9 bases between them. The CDR3 coding sequence is TGTGCCAGCAGCTTGGATCAGGCAGATTCACCCCTCCACTTT. Its protein is CASSLDQADSPLHF.

The rearrangement links TRBV5-6 to TRBJ2-1, with D maybe TRBD1 (5 bases). Germline CDR1 is SGHDT and CDR2 is YYEEEE. The CDR3 covers 17 residues. The V gene lost 0 bases and the J gene lost 2 bases, with 15 bases spanning the gap. The CDR3 sequence: CASSLGLVQAAYNEQFF. In DNA, the CDR3 is TGTGCCAGCAGCTTGGGTTTGGTACAGGCCGCCTACAATGAGCAGTTCTTC.

The chain carries TRBV5-5 and TRBJ1-6; no clear D gene. V gave up 1 base and J gave up 7 bases, with 12 bases separating them. Germline V gene data show CDR1 as SGHKS and CDR2 as YYEKEE (reference sequence). The CDR3 length is 15 residues. DNA of the CDR3: TGTGCCAGCAGCTTGACGGGGAGTCGGAATTCACCCCTCCACTTT. Its protein is CASSLTGSRNSPLHF.

The chain links TRBV5-1 to TRBJ2-5; 10 bases map to TRBD2. Germline lookup yields CDR1 SGHRS and CDR2 YFSETQ. The CDR3 runs to 17 residues. V was clipped by 0 bases and J by 5 bases; unmatched bases: 10. CDR3 nucleotides: TGCGCCAGCAGCTTGGATGGCCAGCGGGGGGGCCGTGAGACCCAGTACTTC. This gives the protein CASSLDGQRGGRETQYF. Filled out from reference TRBV5-1 and TRBJ2-5, the complete variable domain reads KAGVTQTPRYLIKTRGQQVTLSCSPISGHRSVSWYQQTPGQGLQFLFEYFSETQRNKGNFPGRFSGRQFSNSRSEMNVSTLELGDSALYLCASSLDGQRGGRETQYFGPGTRLLVL.

This chain uses TRBV24-1 with TRBJ2-7, with 7 bases that match TRBD2. This CDR3 contains 14 residues. The germline V gene encodes CDR1 KGHDR and CDR2 SFDVKD. The J segment lost 7 bases and the V segment lost 7 bases, leaving 12 bases of the junction unmatched. This CDR3 is CATSLLGGTGEQYF. The DNA for the CDR3 is TGTGCCACCAGCCTCTTGGGAGGGACGGGGGAGCAGTACTTC.

The V and J genes are TRBV6-1 and TRBJ1-3; the match to TRBD1 covers 7 bases. This CDR3 is 16 amino acids long. V was pared by 3 bases and J by 0 bases, with 5 bases of the junction left unmatched. Germline CDR1 and CDR2: MNHNS and SASEGT. The chain's CDR3 is CASSDQGVSSGNTIYF. The CDR3 bases are TGTGCCAGCAGTGATCAGGGGGTCAGCTCTGGAAACACCATATATTTT.

This chain joins TRBV6-5 and TRBJ1-1; D unclear. The CDR3 totals 14 residues. Trimming took 5 bases from V and 4 from J, leaving 14 bases between them. Germline-derived CDR1 and CDR2 are MNHEY and SVGAGI. The CDR3 loop is CASSPPGVGTEAFF. CDR3 DNA: TGTGCCAGCAGTCCCCCCGGGGTCGGCACTGAAGCTTTCTTT.

The V call is TRBV7-9, the J call TRBJ2-7, with TRBD1 matching over 8 bases. V lost 5 bases, J lost 4 bases, and 4 bases stayed unmatched. This CDR3 has 13 amino acids. Per the germline V gene, CDR1 is SEHNR and CDR2 is FQNEAQ (reference sequence). The CDR3 DNA reads TGTGCCAGCAGCGCCGGGACAGGATACGAGCAGTACTTC. Protein sequence: CASSAGTGYEQYF.